The rows below give T cell receptor beta chains drawn from one sample of a study of shared clonotypes between healthy human individuals. Generated by immunoSEQ multiplex PCR, the TCRdb table keeps only in-frame clones and is missing some. The data contain roughly 1,600,000 clones, approximately 98.5% of them singletons. Sequenced: naive CD4+ T cells sorted from blood. These receptors all stem from a man aged 25-40 years in good health. Each CDR3 is given with its conserved first and last residue. A D gene is named only where the DNA matches it firmly. Clone size appears in some rows only: once, few, many, or a class for an expanded clone.

d_call clone_size j_call v_call cdr3_aa cdr3_nt
. . TRBJ2-5 TRBV19 CASSIGGETQYF TGTGCCAGTAGTATTGGCGGGGAGACCCAGTACTTC
. . TRBJ1-3 TRBV7-9 CASSKNWVETIYF TGTGCCAGCAGCAAAAACTGGGTAGAAACCATATATTTT
TRBD2 . TRBJ2-3 TRBV5-1 CASSLSGSADTQYF TGCGCCAGCAGCCTTAGCGGGAGCGCAGATACGCAGTATTTT
TRBD2 . TRBJ2-3 TRBV18 CASSPPGLGLSDTQYF TGTGCCAGCTCACCTCCGGGACTAGGGTTGTCAGATACGCAGTATTTT
TRBD1 once TRBJ2-2 TRBV7-2 CASSSFPGQGFTGELFF TGTGCCAGCAGTTCATTCCCGGGACAGGGCTTCACCGGGGAGCTGTTTTTT
TRBD2 . TRBJ2-2 TRBV7-9 CASTLAGVAGELFF TGTGCCAGTACCTTAGCGGGAGTGGCCGGGGAGCTGTTTTTT
. . TRBJ2-1 TRBV7-6 CASSPLSYNEQFF TGTGCCAGCAGCCCGTTATCCTACAATGAGCAGTTCTTC
TRBD1 . TRBJ1-2 TRBV11-2 CASSLEDRGYGYTF TGTGCCAGCAGCTTAGAGGACAGGGGCTATGGCTACACCTTC
. once TRBJ1-1 TRBV7-8 CASSARLGNTEAFF TGTGCCAGCAGCGCTAGACTGGGGAACACTGAAGCTTTCTTT
. . TRBJ2-5 TRBV5-1 CASSFKTGMGLFETQYF TGCGCCAGCAGCTTTAAAACAGGGATGGGGCTTTTTGAGACCCAGTACTTC
. . TRBJ2-7 TRBV9 CASSVVGGVGEQYF TGTGCCAGCAGCGTAGTGGGAGGCGTGGGGGAGCAGTACTTC
. . TRBJ2-7 TRBV28 CASKDRYYEQYF TGTGCCAGCAAGGACCGCTACTACGAGCAGTACTTC
. . TRBJ1-2 TRBV28 CASSRGVTNYGYTF TGTGCCAGCAGTCGCGGCGTGACAAACTATGGCTACACCTTC
TRBD1 . TRBJ2-7 TRBV28 CASSIPGQGAYEQYF TGTGCCAGCAGCATCCCGGGACAGGGGGCCTACGAGCAGTACTTC
. . TRBJ2-5 TRBV5-1 CASSLDFPQETQYF TGCGCCAGCAGCTTGGATTTCCCTCAAGAGACCCAGTACTTC
. . TRBJ1-2 TRBV11-2 CASSLSGPFYGYTF TGTGCCAGCAGCTTAAGTGGTCCATTCTATGGCTACACCTTC
. . TRBJ2-5 TRBV18 CASSPAWGSETQYF TGTGCCAGCTCACCGGCTTGGGGGAGTGAGACCCAGTACTTC
. . TRBJ2-5 TRBV11-2 CASTRQLQETQYF TGTGCCAGCACCCGACAGCTCCAAGAGACCCAGTACTTC
. . TRBJ2-1 TRBV4-1 CASSQEGNDAGQISLNEQFF TGCGCCAGCAGCCAAGAAGGAAATGACGCGGGACAGATTAGTCTCAATGAGCAGTTCTTC
. . TRBJ1-4 TRBV6-1 CASSRTATNEKLFF TGTGCCAGCAGTAGGACAGCAACTAATGAAAAACTGTTTTTT
. . TRBJ1-4 TRBV5-1 CASSLAGGHDEKLFF TGCGCCAGCAGCTTGGCCGGGGGTCACGATGAAAAACTGTTTTTT
TRBD1 . TRBJ2-7 TRBV10-1 CASSDSPGQTYEQYF TGCGCCAGCAGTGACTCTCCGGGACAGACCTACGAGCAGTACTTC
. . TRBJ2-7 TRBV11-2 CASSRRSSLQDEQYF TGTGCCAGCAGCCGGAGGTCTAGCCTTCAGGACGAGCAGTACTTC
. . TRBJ2-5 TRBV9 CASSSGPQETQYF TGTGCCAGCAGTTCTGGGCCACAAGAGACCCAGTACTTC
. . TRBJ2-3 TRBV5-1 CASSLLGTDTQYF TGCGCCAGCAGCTTGTTAGGGACCGATACGCAGTATTTT
. . TRBJ1-5 TRBV7-2 CASSLRAHSNQPQHF TGTGCCAGCAGCTTAAGGGCACATAGCAATCAGCCCCAGCATTTT
. . TRBJ2-3 TRBV9 CASSVNVGSTDTQYF TGTGCCAGCAGCGTAAACGTGGGAAGCACAGATACGCAGTATTTT
TRBD1 . TRBJ1-1 TRBV5-1 CASSLAGQGKMNTEAFF TGCGCCAGCAGCTTGGCAGGACAGGGGAAAATGAACACTGAAGCTTTCTTT
. . TRBJ2-7 TRBV10-3 CAISDLRSYEQYF TGTGCCATCAGTGACCTTCGCTCCTACGAGCAGTACTTC
. . TRBJ1-5 TRBV7-2 CASSLIGGFSNQPQHF TGTGCCAGCAGCTTAATAGGGGGGTTTAGCAATCAGCCCCAGCATTTT
. . TRBJ2-2 TRBV6-5 CASKGITRTPGELFF TGTGCCAGCAAGGGTATAACCCGAACTCCCGGGGAGCTGTTTTTT
. . TRBJ1-2 TRBV18 CASSPTEAANYGYTF TGTGCCAGCTCACCAACGGAGGCTGCGAACTATGGCTACACCTTC
TRBD2 . TRBJ2-5 TRBV9 CASSVGGAGIRETQYF TGTGCCAGCAGCGTAGGAGGAGCGGGAATCCGGGAGACCCAGTACTTC
TRBD2 . TRBJ2-1 TRBV18 CASSLLAGTYNEQFF TGTGCCAGCTCGCTACTAGCGGGAACCTACAATGAGCAGTTCTTC
. . TRBJ2-2 TRBV18 CASSPRPANTGELFF TGTGCCAGCTCACCACGACCAGCGAACACCGGGGAGCTGTTTTTT
. . TRBJ1-3 TRBV5-1 CASRERPTSGNTIYF TGCGCCAGCAGGGAGAGGCCGACCTCTGGAAACACCATATATTTT
TRBD2 once TRBJ2-1 TRBV19 CASSIAGGPVEQFF TGTGCCAGTAGTATAGCGGGAGGGCCTGTTGAGCAGTTCTTC
. once TRBJ2-7 TRBV18 CASSPPTYEQYF TGTGCCAGCTCACCCCCGACTTACGAGCAGTACTTC
. . TRBJ2-7 TRBV29-1 CSVATLKIQGEHEQYF TGCAGCGTTGCCACACTGAAAATACAGGGAGAGCACGAGCAGTACTTC
. . TRBJ2-3 TRBV4-1 CASSQDGATRTDTQYF TGCGCCAGCAGCCAAGATGGGGCTACGCGCACAGATACGCAGTATTTT
TRBD1 once TRBJ1-1 TRBV29-1 CSALNRGNTEAFF TGCAGCGCACTTAACAGGGGGAACACTGAAGCTTTCTTT
. . TRBJ2-2 TRBV18 CASSPLLAENTGELFF TGTGCCAGCTCACCACTATTAGCGGAGAACACCGGGGAGCTGTTTTTT
TRBD2 . TRBJ2-1 TRBV19 CAAASGGDNEQFF TGTGCCGCGGCTAGCGGAGGAGACAATGAGCAGTTCTTC
. . TRBJ1-4 TRBV5-4 CASSLDGGGTNEKLFF TGTGCCAGCAGCTTGGACGGCGGAGGGACTAATGAAAAACTGTTTTTT
. . TRBJ2-5 TRBV19 CASSVQGVETQYF TGTGCCAGTAGTGTACAGGGAGTGGAGACCCAGTACTTC
. . TRBJ2-7 TRBV5-5 CASSLGGYEQYF TGTGCCAGCAGCTTGGGCGGCTACGAGCAGTACTTC
. . TRBJ2-5 TRBV19 CASSYGRSETQYF TGTGCCAGTAGTTATGGCAGATCGGAGACCCAGTACTTC
TRBD2 . TRBJ2-1 TRBV27 CASSPSGRRGEQFF TGTGCCAGCAGTCCTAGCGGGAGGAGGGGTGAGCAGTTCTTC
TRBD2 . TRBJ2-5 TRBV6-5 CASSITSGGKETQYF TGTGCCAGCAGTATAACTAGCGGGGGAAAAGAGACCCAGTACTTC
TRBD1 . TRBJ2-5 TRBV4-1 CASSQEMTGVGQTQYF TGCGCCAGCAGCCAAGAGATGACAGGGGTTGGACAGACCCAGTACTTC
TRBD2 . TRBJ2-7 TRBV10-2 CATEVTAGGPSEQYF TGCGCCACCGAAGTTACAGCGGGAGGGCCAAGCGAGCAGTACTTC
TRBD2 . TRBJ2-1 TRBV11-2 CASSPPGLAGVVDEQFF TGTGCCAGCAGCCCGCCGGGACTAGCGGGAGTGGTCGATGAGCAGTTCTTC